This T cell receptor (beta chain) emerged from a study of beta chain bispecific antibodies for T cell cancers. The study, taken as a whole, reports: Most targeted TRBV signal came from the leukemia cell line cells, not normal T cells.

Expansion lasted 3 days, with either anti-CD3 antibody OKT3 or CD3/CD28 beads. Expanded T cells grew in IL-2 (around 100 IU/ml) plus IL-7 (approximately 5 ng/ml). Around 50,000 normal T cells were cocultured with around 50,000 target cells and bispecific antibody. TCRdb ran MiXCR on the 5' RACE reads and lists one entry per CDR3 protein. Among just over 20,000 distinct CDR3 sequences listed, approximately 2.4% were seen once. The CDR3 contains 17 residues. The V gene lost 4 bases and the J gene lost 0 bases, with 17 bases spanning the gap. Germline V gene data show CDR1 as SGHNT and CDR2 as YYREEE (reference sequence). In this sample, this clonotype turned up a few times. Antigen: not known.

V usage is TRBV5-4 and J usage is TRBJ2-4; D gene ambiguous. The sequence was obtained from a human donor in good health. Some clones in this sample may be carry-over from other donors' samples. The source material was healthy donor T cells cultured with leukemia cells. For the CDR3, the DNA is TGTGCCAGCAGCCCGGGCTTCGCAGGATTAGCCAAAAACATTCAGTACTTC. Its protein product is CASSPGFAGLAKNIQYF.